The present entry profiles one T cell receptor beta chain with its context. Its antigen specificity is not known. There are no base qualities to consult, and no much larger clone falls within one base. The donors were healthy, HIV-negative adults with no recently reported acute infections or vaccinations. Only Caucasian adults living in Nashville, Tennessee, USA were represented among the donors. CD4+ T cells were enriched through magnetic negative selection, after which naive cells were positively selected on CD45RA and the remaining negative fraction served as the memory subset. Blood was obtained by leukapheresis, after which PBMCs were separated by Ficoll-Histopaque density gradient centrifugation and cryopreserved in liquid nitrogen vapor phase. Purity and quantity of every magnetically sorted T cell population were checked by analytical flow cytometry. Genomic DNA was isolated from each sorted fraction and quantified by UV absorbance on a Nanodrop 2000c.

Using the deep immunoSEQ assay, multiplex PCR amplified TCR CDR3 regions from genomic DNA. Extracted genomic DNA from each cell subset was distributed evenly across all wells of several immunoSEQ 96-well plates, and each plate was treated as a replicate. For sorted subsets, approximately 190 ng of genomic DNA, equivalent to roughly 33,000 T cell genomes, went into each replicate PCR. The purified libraries were quantified using a Qubit 3.0 fluorometer, sized with a Bioanalyzer 2100, and then quantified again using the KAPA Library Quantification kit. Every immunoSEQ 96-well plate was sequenced on a separate single-read 150-cycle Illumina NextSeq 550 flow cell. The study's own analysis went as follows. Because the immunoSEQ output included only junctional sequences and no quality scores, the filtering could not be the same as the filtering used for full-length reads. Sequences were annotated with PyIR, a Python wrapper for IgBLAST v1.9, and V/J genes and CDR3 were assigned using IMGT germline references. Any read was removed if the V/J assignment was weak (E-value above 1e-6), the CDR3 was missing, or the read contained stop codons, out-of-frame junctions, or ambiguous translated residues. A V3J clonotype was defined by an identical inferred V gene, J gene, and CDR3 amino acid sequence. Percentage overlap between repertoires was calculated by dividing the number of shared unique clonotypes by the size of the smaller repertoire. Three approaches were used to assess repertoire richness: RTK rarefaction, the Chao1 estimator, and Recon v2.1 estimates of unobserved clonotypes. For all TCRbeta clonotypes obtained by the gDNA method from a handful of donors, generation probabilities were computed with OLGA. Imported from immuneACCESS, the table was reduced by TCRdb to in-frame sequences with V and J called. These copies leave out some clones; in studies compared against another copy, an unresolved V gene accounts for under half, and the cause of the remainder is not known. V and J calls plus clone size are reproduced from that table; the DNA served to infer D and trimming. The sample records around 1,100,000 clones, 70% to 80% of which are singletons. Roughly 0.82% of the sample rests with the top ten.

There are 13 amino acids in the CDR3, from cysteine to phenylalanine inclusive. Just the 39-base CDR3 DNA is kept, in frame starting at base 1. V is pared back by 1 base and J by 10 bases, with 11 bases lying between the germline termini. Sequences MGHDK (CDR1) and SYGVNS (CDR2) are obtained from the germline V gene. This sample stems from a study of shared clonotypes between healthy human individuals (dated by TCRdb to the early 2020s). With respect to the entire study: The cohort included three men and a couple of women between 18 and 49 years of age. For each donor, three plates each were used for CD4 naive and CD4 memory, two plates were used for CD8 naive, and one plate was used for CD8 memory. The study deeply sequenced blood TCR repertoires of about five healthy adults to estimate repertoire size and the extent of clonotype sharing between individuals. Libraries were prepared and TCR repertoires were sequenced by different laboratories using diverse techniques, in order to increase sequencing depth and limit assay-specific biases. Each donor's leukapheresis produced roughly between roughly 0.85 and 9.5 billion PBMCs. Overall results and qualifications from the work: Because the study included a small number of donors, the genetic and exposure-history diversity represented was limited. Estimated clonotype richness was generally larger for naive than for memory subsets. Sharing across four donors was observed for about 5% of naive CD4, 3% to 4% of naive CD8, 2.3% of memory CD4, and about 0.38% of memory CD8 clonotypes. Clonotypes shared by all four sorted-subset donors showed higher generation probabilities than non-shared clonotypes. Pairwise subsampling indicated that sequencing depth was expected to affect the degree of clonotype sharing among donors. Only blood was sampled, and tissue TCR repertoires likely differ from those in blood. Even with the large sequencing depth, rarefaction of the sorted-subset datasets indicated that sequencing was incomplete.

Sample: memory CD4+ T cells from PBMCs. The sample's cell subset or site, from its label and the paper: CD45RA-negative fraction. The chain uses TRBV25-1 and TRBJ2-1; TRBD2 is possibly the D segment (5 matching bases). The receptor was isolated from a man aged 18 to 35 in good health. Some clones in this sample may be carry-over from other donors' samples. The encoded CDR3 is CASSEFGSGEQFF. Here is the DNA: TGTGCCAGCAGTGAATTTGGCTCGGGAGAGCAGTTCTTC.